The 17 T cell receptor beta chains reported below all come from one sample, sequenced in a study of Ad26.COV2.S vaccination and SARS-CoV-2 variants. Assay used: immunoSEQ multiplex PCR; TCRdb lists only in-frame clones, some missing. Counted here are 330,000 or so clones, 90% occurring once; the ten biggest clones make up 4.5% to 7%. Treatment specified: some 19 received Ad26.COV2.S at low or high dose, single or two shots; roughly five received placebo; per-sample allocation not given. Sampling occurred on day 63 after the first vaccine or placebo injection. Here the sequenced sample was peripheral blood, taken in a trial of Ad26.COV2.S vaccine versus placebo. Receptor source: a person between 18 and 65 years old who received the Ad26.COV2.S COVID-19 vaccine or a placebo.

V gene TRBV27 combines with J gene TRBJ1-2; D not certain. CDR1 is MNHEY and CDR2 is SMNVEV in the germline V gene (reference sequence). V was trimmed by 2 bases and J by 6 bases, leaving 7 bases between them. The CDR3 is 12 amino acids. The CDR3 sequence: CASSLMGNGYTF. CDR3 in DNA: TGTGCCAGCAGTTTAATGGGGAATGGCTACACCTTC.

The chain employs TRBV15 and TRBJ2-1; no clear D. This CDR3 has 12 residues. V was trimmed by 3 bases and J by 12 bases, leaving 12 bases between them. Germline V lookup: CDR1 LNHNV, CDR2 YYDKDF (reference sequence). This CDR3 reads CATSSDSAGQFF. The CDR3 DNA follows: TGTGCCACCAGCAGCGATTCGGCCGGGCAGTTCTTC.

In its sample, this clone was seen once. The rearrangement joins TRBV6-5 to TRBJ1-6; 8 positions agree with TRBD1. CDR3 size: 13 residues. Germline V gene sequence: CDR1 MNHEY, CDR2 SVGAGI. V shed 6 bases, J shed 7 bases, and the junction held 2 bases outside the gene matches. CDR3 in DNA: TGTGCCAGCAGGGACAGGGCGAATTCACCCCTCCACTTT. Translation: CASRDRANSPLHF.

The chain carries TRBV11-2 and TRBJ2-1; 9 positions match TRBD1. Germline-derived CDR1 and CDR2 are SGHAT and FQNNGV. The CDR3 is 15 residues long. V trimming: 5 bases; J trimming: 4 bases; junction bases outside the gene matches: 6. For the CDR3, the DNA is TGTGCCAGCAGCCCCCGGACAGGGGAATACAATGAGCAGTTCTTC. Translation gives CASSPRTGEYNEQFF. Filled out from reference TRBV11-2 and TRBJ2-1, the complete variable domain reads EAGVAQSPRYKIIEKRQSVAFWCNPISGHATLYWYQQILGQGPKLLIQFQNNGVVDDSQLPKDRFSAERLKGVDSTLKIQPAKLEDSAVYLCASSPRTGEYNEQFFGPGTRLTVL.

The CDR3 spells CASSPRDRWTGYTF. The CDR3 DNA reads TGTGCCAGCAGCCCCCGGGACAGGTGGACGGGCTACACCTTC. The rearrangement joins TRBV3-1 (or the pseudogene TRBV3-2) to TRBJ1-2; TRBD1 matches 8 bases. This CDR3 has 14 amino acids. V lost 4 bases to trimming and J lost 8 bases; unmatched junction nucleotides: 9. Germline CDR1 LGHDT, CDR2 YNNKEL (reference sequence).

The chain has TRBV7-9 and TRBJ1-1; 9 bases match TRBD1. V trimming: 2 bases; J trimming: 4 bases; junction bases outside the gene matches: 8. CDR1 is SEHNR and CDR2 is FQNEAQ in the germline V gene (reference sequence). The CDR3 is 16 amino acids. The CDR3 region has the DNA TGTGCCAGCAGCTTAAGGGGGACAGGGAGGACCACTGAAGCTTTCTTT. This sequence encodes CASSLRGTGRTTEAFF.

This chain joins TRBV19 and TRBJ1-2; maybe TRBD1 (5 bases). The CDR3 extends over 16 amino acids. CDR1 and CDR2 from the germline V gene are LNHDA and SQIVND (reference sequence). The germline V and J ends were trimmed by 6 bases and 3 bases, with 20 bases remaining between them. The CDR3 region has the DNA TGTGCCAGTAGGCAGGGCGGGGCCTTCGGGGACTATGGCTACACCTTC. It encodes CASRQGGAFGDYGYTF.

This chain uses TRBV6-2 or TRBV6-3 with TRBJ2-7, with unresolved D. This CDR3 has 14 amino acids. The V end was cut by 3 bases, the J end by 2 bases, with 11 bases between. Germline CDR1 MNHEY, CDR2 SVGEGT. The CDR3 here is CASSYLSRTYEQYF. DNA of the CDR3: TGTGCCAGCAGTTATTTGTCCCGGACCTACGAGCAGTACTTC.

The CDR3 coding sequence is TGTGCCAGCAGCCGAGACTCCTACGAGCAGTACGTC. Translation gives CASSRDSYEQYV. This chain joins TRBV5-4 and TRBJ2-7; D gene unclear. V lost 4 bases, J lost 0 bases, and 5 bases lay in between. The germline V gene encodes CDR1 SGHNT and CDR2 YYREEE (reference sequence). The CDR3 contains 12 residues.

The rearrangement uses TRBV7-5 and TRBJ2-7; the table assigns TRBD2, which was not confirmed against the DNA. TRBV7-5 is given as a pseudogene. This CDR3 has 11 amino acids. CDR3 residues: CARSLLLEQYV. The CDR3 DNA is TGTGCCAGAAGCTTACTGTTGGAGCAGTACGTC.

With respect to this clone: The sample contains more than one DNA sequence encoding this CDR3. Here the CDR3 DNA reads TGCGCCAGCAGCCTGGCCGGCGGTTACACTGAAGCTTTCTTT. Protein: CASSLAGGYTEAFF. The V call is TRBV5-1, the J call TRBJ1-1; D ambiguous. The V and J ends lost 4 bases and 3 bases respectively, with 13 bases between them. CDR1 and CDR2 (germline): SGHRS, YFSETQ. This CDR3 comprises 14 residues.

The chain carries TRBV19 and TRBJ2-4; the D is unclear. V dropped 5 bases and J dropped 0 bases, with 5 bases sitting between them. Germline CDR1 and CDR2: LNHDA and SQIVND (reference sequence). CDR3 length equals 13 residues. This CDR3 reads CASSPLAKNIQYF. CDR3 DNA: TGTGCCAGTAGTCCACTAGCCAAAAACATTCAGTACTTC.

The chain combines TRBV7-9 with TRBJ1-1, with 7 bases aligning to TRBD1. After removal of 3 bases from V and 1 base from J, the junction contained 11 bases not matched to a gene. The germline CDR1 and CDR2 sequences are SEHNR and FQNEAQ (reference sequence). The CDR3 is 17 residues long. CDR3 loop: CASSLVSQGQSNTEAFF. In DNA form, the CDR3 reads TGTGCCAGCAGCTTGGTCTCTCAGGGACAGTCGAACACTGAAGCTTTCTTT.

The chain has TRBV27 and TRBJ2-7; 9 positions match TRBD2. Trimming took 5 bases from V and 5 from J; bases not matched to a gene: 7. Germline lookup yields CDR1 MNHEY and CDR2 SMNVEV (reference sequence). The CDR3 has 14 residues. CDR3 sequence: CASSLIAGEDEQYV. The CDR3 DNA reads TGTGCCAGCAGTCTCATAGCGGGAGAAGACGAGCAGTACGTC.

This chain links TRBV5-8 with TRBJ1-5; D may be TRBD1 (5 bases). V shed 4 bases and J shed 2 bases, with 13 bases lying between them. CDR1 and CDR2 (germline): SGHTS, YDEGEE. There are 15 residues in the CDR3. CDR3 DNA sequence: TGTGCCAGCAGCCCCCGCAGGGTCGGCAATCAGCCCCAGCATTTT. It codes for CASSPRRVGNQPQHF.

J is TRBJ1-6 and V is TRBV11-2, with TRBD1 identical over 9 bases. Germline V lookup: CDR1 SGHAT, CDR2 FQNNGV. The V segment lost 5 bases and the J segment 9 bases; nucleotides outside the gene matches: 5. The CDR3 runs 14 residues. CDR3 region: CASSRDRVGSPLHF. CDR3 nucleotides: TGTGCCAGCAGCCGGGACAGGGTGGGTTCACCCCTCCACTTT.

The gene calls are TRBV11-3 and TRBJ2-5, with D possibly called TRBD1 or TRBD2 (5 bases each). V lost 6 bases and J lost 5, with 16 bases in between. This CDR3 contains 14 residues. The V gene's germline CDR1 is SGHNT and CDR2 YENEEA. Written as DNA, the CDR3 is TGTGCCAGCAGAGTGAACGGGGCTCAGGAGACCCAGTACTTC. Its protein is CASRVNGAQETQYF.